Listed below are T cell receptor beta chains from one sample, sequenced in a study of cytomegalovirus exposure and HLA in healthy donors. Using immunoSEQ multiplex PCR, the repertoire was profiled, and TCRdb retains in-frame clones only, with some absent. The table records approximately 170,000 clones, 70% of them present only once. Sequencing was carried out using PBMCs. These receptors all come from a man aged 18 to 29 in good health and CMV-seropositive. Both conserved end residues are part of each CDR3. The D gene is left open where the match is weak. Expanded clones are given a class, and other clones once, few, many or no size at all.

TRBD1 | . | TRBJ2-1 | TRBV5-4 | CASSLPGQGANEQFF | TGTGCCAGCAGCCTCCCGGGACAGGGGGCTAATGAGCAGTTCTTC
. | few | TRBJ1-4 | TRBV5-4 | CASSLDRVRSNEKLFF | TGTGCCAGCAGCTTGGACAGGGTACGGTCTAATGAAAAACTGTTTTTT
TRBD1 | . | TRBJ1-1 | TRBV7-3 | CASSLQGTGKAFF | TGTGCCAGCAGCTTACAAGGGACAGGAAAAGCTTTCTTT
. | . | TRBJ1-1 | TRBV29-1 | CSASPAESPFF | TGCAGCGCTTCCCCCGCGGAATCCCCTTTCTTT
TRBD1 | . | TRBJ2-3 | TRBV25-1 | CASSEATGTGDTDTQYF | TGTGCCAGCAGTGAAGCAACCGGGACAGGGGACACAGATACGCAGTATTTT
TRBD2 | . | TRBJ2-1 | TRBV10-3 | CAISELAGGIEQFF | TGTGCCATCAGTGAGTTAGCGGGGGGGATTGAGCAGTTCTTC
. | once | TRBJ1-5 | TRBV18 | CASSYQVDSNQPQHF | TGTGCCAGCTCATATCAGGTAGATAGCAATCAGCCCCAGCATTTT
. | . | TRBJ1-2 | TRBV2 | CASSEKVAGGYTF | TGTGCCAGCAGTGAAAAGGTGGCAGGAGGCTACACCTTC
. | . | TRBJ2-1 | TRBV29-1 | CSVGQGGMDEQFF | TGCAGCGTTGGGCAGGGGGGAATGGATGAGCAGTTCTTC
TRBD2 | few | TRBJ2-5 | TRBV30 | CAWSSSGSGETQYF | TGTGCCTGGAGTTCTAGCGGGAGTGGGGAGACCCAGTACTTC
TRBD1 | few | TRBJ1-1 | TRBV13 | CASSPRDRGSRAFF | TGTGCCAGCAGCCCCCGCGACAGGGGAAGTAGAGCTTTCTTT
TRBD1 | . | TRBJ1-1 | TRBV7-9 | CASSPTTGLNTEAFF | TGTGCCAGCAGCCCGACGACAGGGTTGAACACTGAAGCTTTCTTT
TRBD1 | . | TRBJ1-1 | TRBV19 | CASNMDREKMNTEAFF | TGTGCCAGTAACATGGACAGGGAAAAAATGAACACTGAAGCTTTCTTT
TRBD2 | few | TRBJ2-3 | TRBV6-4 | CASSRLATGDADTQYF | TGTGCCAGCAGTAGACTAGCGACTGGAGACGCAGATACGCAGTATTTT
TRBD2 | . | TRBJ2-3 | TRBV10-3 | CAISEGRAGYSTDTQYF | TGTGCCATCAGTGAGGGCAGAGCGGGGTATAGCACAGATACGCAGTATTTT
. | . | TRBJ1-4 | TRBV30 | CAWATRYNEKLFF | TGTGCCTGGGCGACAAGGTATAATGAAAAACTGTTTTTT
. | . | TRBJ1-1 | TRBV4-2 | CASSQVGGVLNTEAFF | TGTGCCAGCAGCCAAGTCGGGGGGGTTTTGAACACTGAAGCTTTCTTT
TRBD2 | . | TRBJ2-2 | TRBV4-2 | CASSLRQGLAGGPSGTGELFF | TGTGCCAGCAGCCTGCGGCAAGGACTAGCGGGGGGCCCTTCCGGCACCGGGGAGCTGTTTTTT
TRBD1 | . | TRBJ1-1 | TRBV28 | CASSGLQGARTEAFF | TGTGCCAGCAGTGGACTACAGGGGGCCCGCACTGAAGCTTTCTTT
TRBD1 | . | TRBJ1-1 | TRBV18 | CASSPDPGQGVEAFF | TGTGCCAGCTCACCTGACCCGGGACAGGGGGTTGAAGCTTTCTTT
. | . | TRBJ1-5 | TRBV5-6 | CASSQGDQPQHF | TGTGCCAGCAGCCAGGGCGATCAGCCCCAGCATTTT
. | . | TRBJ2-3 | TRBV11-3 | CASSLGLEGVYGDTQYF | TGTGCCAGCAGCTTAGGATTGGAAGGGGTGTATGGAGATACGCAGTATTTT
. | . | TRBJ1-3 | TRBV2 | CASSAQGLVGNTIYF | TGTGCCAGCAGTGCCCAGGGATTGGTTGGAAACACCATATATTTT
. | . | TRBJ2-2 | TRBV27 | CASSFRHGVGNTGELFF | TGTGCCAGCAGTTTTCGTCACGGGGTAGGGAACACCGGGGAGCTGTTTTTT